Listed below are T cell receptor beta chains from one sample, sequenced in a study of cytomegalovirus exposure and HLA in healthy donors. Using immunoSEQ multiplex PCR, the repertoire was profiled, and TCRdb retains in-frame clones only, with some absent. The sample consists of approximately 160,000 clones, roughly two thirds of them appearing once. Input material: PBMCs. Receptors originate from a middle-aged woman in good health and CMV-seropositive. CDR3s include the opening cysteine and the closing phenylalanine or tryptophan. Fields, in order: D gene, clone size, V gene, CDR3 length, J gene, CDR3 protein, CDR3 DNA. The D gene is left open where the match is weak. A row's size may be missing; if present it is once, few, many or a size class.

d_call: TRBD1; clone_size: once; v_call: TRBV28; cdr3_length: 14; j_call: TRBJ2-7; cdr3_aa: CASSLEGAGYEQYF; cdr3_nt: TGTGCCAGCAGTTTAGAGGGGGCTGGCTACGAGCAGTACTTC
d_call: TRBD1; clone_size: few; v_call: TRBV18; cdr3_length: 16; j_call: TRBJ1-3; cdr3_aa: CASSPPGQGPGNTIYF; cdr3_nt: TGTGCCAGCTCCCCGCCGGGACAGGGACCTGGAAACACCATATATTTT
d_call: .; clone_size: .; v_call: TRBV4-2; cdr3_length: 14; j_call: TRBJ1-6; cdr3_aa: CASSPDTLPSPLHF; cdr3_nt: TGTGCCAGCAGCCCTGACACTCTTCCTTCACCCCTCCACTTT
d_call: .; clone_size: .; v_call: TRBV7-2; cdr3_length: 14; j_call: TRBJ2-6; cdr3_aa: CASSQRSGANVLTF; cdr3_nt: TGTGCCAGCAGCCAACGGTCTGGGGCCAACGTCCTGACTTTC
d_call: TRBD1; clone_size: .; v_call: TRBV28; cdr3_length: 16; j_call: TRBJ1-5; cdr3_aa: CASSFPGTGSYQPQHF; cdr3_nt: TGTGCCAGCAGTTTCCCCGGGACAGGGTCCTATCAGCCCCAGCATTTT
d_call: TRBD2; clone_size: .; v_call: TRBV6-5; cdr3_length: 15; j_call: TRBJ2-5; cdr3_aa: CASSKTSTGGETQYF; cdr3_nt: TGTGCCAGTAGTAAGACTAGCACCGGGGGAGAGACCCAGTACTTC
d_call: TRBD2; clone_size: few; v_call: TRBV5-1; cdr3_length: 18; j_call: TRBJ2-1; cdr3_aa: CASSLEPFRTSGRNEQFF; cdr3_nt: TGCGCCAGCAGCTTGGAGCCCTTTAGAACTAGCGGGAGGAATGAGCAGTTCTTC
d_call: TRBD2; clone_size: .; v_call: TRBV29-1; cdr3_length: 13; j_call: TRBJ2-3; cdr3_aa: CSVVAGGSDTQYF; cdr3_nt: TGCAGCGTTGTAGCGGGAGGTTCAGATACGCAGTATTTT
d_call: TRBD1; clone_size: .; v_call: TRBV5-6; cdr3_length: 17; j_call: TRBJ2-1; cdr3_aa: CASSLVPGQSSYNEQFF; cdr3_nt: TGTGCCAGCAGCTTGGTTCCGGGACAGAGCTCCTACAATGAGCAGTTCTTC
d_call: .; clone_size: .; v_call: TRBV5-6; cdr3_length: 13; j_call: TRBJ2-7; cdr3_aa: CASSGSLRYEQYF; cdr3_nt: TGTGCCAGCAGCGGATCCCTCAGGTACGAGCAGTACTTC
d_call: .; clone_size: .; v_call: TRBV6-5; cdr3_length: 15; j_call: TRBJ2-1; cdr3_aa: CASSLPGDNYNEQFF; cdr3_nt: TGTGCCAGCAGCCTACCCGGGGACAATTACAATGAGCAGTTCTTC
d_call: .; clone_size: .; v_call: TRBV5-1; cdr3_length: 17; j_call: TRBJ2-3; cdr3_aa: CASRSHQAVLDTDTQYF; cdr3_nt: TGCGCCAGCAGAAGCCATCAGGCCGTACTAGACACAGATACGCAGTATTTT
d_call: .; clone_size: .; v_call: TRBV9; cdr3_length: 10; j_call: TRBJ1-2; cdr3_aa: CASSGNGYTF; cdr3_nt: TGTGCCAGTTCAGGGAACGGCTACACCTTC
d_call: .; clone_size: .; v_call: TRBV9; cdr3_length: 14; j_call: TRBJ1-6; cdr3_aa: CASSVGQVGSPLHF; cdr3_nt: TGTGCCAGCAGCGTAGGGCAGGTGGGCTCACCCCTCCACTTT
d_call: TRBD2; clone_size: .; v_call: TRBV7-2; cdr3_length: 15; j_call: TRBJ2-7; cdr3_aa: CASSLAGGSSYEQYF; cdr3_nt: TGTGCCAGCAGCTTAGCGGGAGGGAGCTCCTACGAGCAGTACTTC
d_call: TRBD1; clone_size: .; v_call: TRBV10-3; cdr3_length: 13; j_call: TRBJ2-7; cdr3_aa: CAISDPDRREQYF; cdr3_nt: TGTGCCATCAGTGACCCGGACAGGCGGGAGCAGTACTTC
d_call: TRBD1; clone_size: .; v_call: TRBV5-1; cdr3_length: 13; j_call: TRBJ1-1; cdr3_aa: CASSWDRNPEAFF; cdr3_nt: TGCGCCAGCAGTTGGGACAGGAACCCTGAAGCTTTCTTT
d_call: .; clone_size: .; v_call: TRBV19; cdr3_length: 14; j_call: TRBJ1-1; cdr3_aa: CASSIQEDNTEAFF; cdr3_nt: TGTGCCAGTAGTATCCAGGAAGATAACACTGAAGCTTTCTTT
d_call: .; clone_size: .; v_call: TRBV9; cdr3_length: 16; j_call: TRBJ2-1; cdr3_aa: CASSVGPGDSYNEQFF; cdr3_nt: TGTGCCAGCAGCGTAGGTCCCGGGGACTCCTACAATGAGCAGTTCTTC
d_call: .; clone_size: .; v_call: TRBV9; cdr3_length: 15; j_call: TRBJ2-5; cdr3_aa: CASSPSQGGAETQYF; cdr3_nt: TGTGCCAGCAGCCCAAGTCAGGGGGGAGCAGAGACCCAGTACTTC
d_call: .; clone_size: few; v_call: TRBV28; cdr3_length: 17; j_call: TRBJ1-5; cdr3_aa: CASTQRRWGRSNQPQHF; cdr3_nt: TGTGCCAGCACCCAACGGCGGTGGGGGAGGAGCAATCAGCCCCAGCATTTT
d_call: .; clone_size: .; v_call: TRBV5-1; cdr3_length: 14; j_call: TRBJ1-5; cdr3_aa: CASSWGGEAETQHF; cdr3_nt: TGCGCCAGCAGCTGGGGCGGAGAAGCAGAGACCCAGCATTTT
d_call: .; clone_size: .; v_call: TRBV7-3; cdr3_length: 13; j_call: TRBJ2-1; cdr3_aa: CASSLTFYNEQFF; cdr3_nt: TGTGCCAGCAGCTTAACCTTTTACAATGAGCAGTTCTTC
d_call: .; clone_size: .; v_call: TRBV7-2; cdr3_length: 15; j_call: TRBJ1-4; cdr3_aa: CASSPSGATNEKLFF; cdr3_nt: TGTGCCAGCAGCCCTTCGGGGGCAACTAATGAAAAACTGTTTTTT
d_call: .; clone_size: .; v_call: TRBV19; cdr3_length: 15; j_call: TRBJ1-5; cdr3_aa: CASSIDRGSNQPQHF; cdr3_nt: TGTGCCAGTAGTATAGATAGGGGGAGCAACCAGCCCCAGCATTTT
d_call: .; clone_size: .; v_call: TRBV11-2; cdr3_length: 14; j_call: TRBJ1-5; cdr3_aa: CASRRPGGNQPQHF; cdr3_nt: TGTGCCAGCAGACGCCCGGGGGGAAATCAGCCCCAGCATTTT
d_call: .; clone_size: once; v_call: TRBV28; cdr3_length: 11; j_call: TRBJ2-5; cdr3_aa: CASSISGTQYF; cdr3_nt: TGTGCCAGCAGTATTTCGGGGACCCAGTACTTC
d_call: TRBD1; clone_size: .; v_call: TRBV6-5; cdr3_length: 15; j_call: TRBJ1-5; cdr3_aa: CASSPGTGLNQPQNF; cdr3_nt: TGTGCCAGCAGCCCCGGGACAGGGTTAAATCAGCCCCAGAATTTT
d_call: .; clone_size: .; v_call: TRBV2; cdr3_length: 16; j_call: TRBJ1-4; cdr3_aa: CASSEGEGATNEKLFF; cdr3_nt: TGTGCCAGCAGTGAAGGGGAGGGAGCAACTAATGAAAAACTGTTTTTT
d_call: TRBD1; clone_size: once; v_call: TRBV19; cdr3_length: 13; j_call: TRBJ2-7; cdr3_aa: CASSVDRGNEQYF; cdr3_nt: TGTGCCAGTAGTGTGGACAGGGGTAACGAGCAGTACTTC
d_call: TRBD1; clone_size: .; v_call: TRBV18; cdr3_length: 14; j_call: TRBJ2-7; cdr3_aa: CASSEGQVSYEQYF; cdr3_nt: TGTGCCAGCTCAGAAGGACAGGTCAGCTACGAGCAGTACTTC
d_call: TRBD1; clone_size: .; v_call: TRBV5-1; cdr3_length: 16; j_call: TRBJ1-6; cdr3_aa: CASSSSGTGANSPLHF; cdr3_nt: TGCGCCAGCAGCTCCTCCGGGACAGGGGCGAATTCACCCCTCCACTTT
d_call: .; clone_size: .; v_call: TRBV5-1; cdr3_length: 17; j_call: TRBJ1-4; cdr3_aa: CASSLAGGGGTNEKLFF; cdr3_nt: TGCGCCAGCAGCTTGGCCGGGGGGGGCGGAACTAATGAAAAACTGTTTTTT
d_call: TRBD2; clone_size: few; v_call: TRBV9; cdr3_length: 15; j_call: TRBJ2-1; cdr3_aa: CASSVRASGDNEQFF; cdr3_nt: TGTGCCAGCAGCGTGAGGGCTAGCGGGGACAATGAGCAGTTCTTC
d_call: .; clone_size: .; v_call: TRBV5-4; cdr3_length: 14; j_call: TRBJ2-3; cdr3_aa: CASSWARNPDTQYF; cdr3_nt: TGTGCCAGCAGCTGGGCTCGGAACCCAGATACGCAGTATTTT
d_call: TRBD2; clone_size: .; v_call: TRBV19; cdr3_length: 12; j_call: TRBJ2-1; cdr3_aa: CASGGAPNEQFF; cdr3_nt: TGTGCCAGCGGGGGGGCCCCGAATGAGCAGTTCTTC
d_call: TRBD1; clone_size: once; v_call: TRBV9; cdr3_length: 18; j_call: TRBJ1-2; cdr3_aa: CASSGDDRGDRDDYGYTF; cdr3_nt: TGTGCCAGCAGCGGGGATGACAGAGGGGACAGGGACGACTATGGCTACACCTTC